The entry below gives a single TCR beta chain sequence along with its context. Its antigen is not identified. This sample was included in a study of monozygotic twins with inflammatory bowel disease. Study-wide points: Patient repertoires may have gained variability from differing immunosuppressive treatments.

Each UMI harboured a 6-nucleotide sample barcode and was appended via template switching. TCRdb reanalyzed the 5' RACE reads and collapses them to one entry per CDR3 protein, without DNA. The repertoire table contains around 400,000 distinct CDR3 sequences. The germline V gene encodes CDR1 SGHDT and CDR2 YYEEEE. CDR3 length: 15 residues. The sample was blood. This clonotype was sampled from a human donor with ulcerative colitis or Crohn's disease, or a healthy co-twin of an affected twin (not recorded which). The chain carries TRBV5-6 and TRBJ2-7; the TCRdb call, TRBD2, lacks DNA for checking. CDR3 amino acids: CASSLAGSLDYEQYF. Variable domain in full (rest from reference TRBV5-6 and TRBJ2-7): DAGVTQSPTHLIKTRGQQVTLRCSPKSGHDTVSWYQQALGQGPQFIFQYYEEEERQRGNFPDRFSGHQFPNYSSELNVNALLLGDSALYLCASSLAGSLDYEQYFGPGTRLTVT.